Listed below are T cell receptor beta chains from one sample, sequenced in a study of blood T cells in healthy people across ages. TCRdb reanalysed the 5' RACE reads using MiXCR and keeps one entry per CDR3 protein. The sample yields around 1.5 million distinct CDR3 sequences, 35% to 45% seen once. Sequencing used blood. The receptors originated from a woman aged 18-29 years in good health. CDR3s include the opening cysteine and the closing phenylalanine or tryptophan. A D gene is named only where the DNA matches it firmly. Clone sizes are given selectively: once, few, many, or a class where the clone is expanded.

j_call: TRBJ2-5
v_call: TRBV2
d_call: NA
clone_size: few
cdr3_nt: TGTGCCAGCAGTGAAGTAATTCGAGAGACCCAGTACTTC
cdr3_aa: CASSEVIRETQYF

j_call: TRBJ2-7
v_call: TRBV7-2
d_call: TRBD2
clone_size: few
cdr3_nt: TGTGCCAGCAAGGGACTAGCGGGAGGGAACGAGCAGTACTTC
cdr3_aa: CASKGLAGGNEQYF

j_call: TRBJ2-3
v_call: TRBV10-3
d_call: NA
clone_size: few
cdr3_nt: TGTGCCATCAGTGTTTCGGGCTCCGTATCGGATACGCAGTATTTT
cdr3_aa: CAISVSGSVSDTQYF

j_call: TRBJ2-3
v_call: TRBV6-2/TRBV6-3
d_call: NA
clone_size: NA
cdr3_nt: TGTGCCAGCAGTCCGCTCTCTGTATTAGAAGATACGCAGTATTTT
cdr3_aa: CASSPLSVLEDTQYF

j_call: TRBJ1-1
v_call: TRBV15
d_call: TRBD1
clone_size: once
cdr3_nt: TGTGCCACCAGCACTTATGCGGGACAGGGGAACGCTGAAGCTTTCTTT
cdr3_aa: CATSTYAGQGNAEAFF

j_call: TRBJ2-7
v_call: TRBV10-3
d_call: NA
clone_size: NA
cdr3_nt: TGTGCCATCAGGAGAAGCTCCTACGAGCAGTACTTC
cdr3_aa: CAIRRSSYEQYF

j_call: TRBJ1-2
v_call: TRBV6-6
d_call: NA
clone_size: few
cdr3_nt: TGTGCCAGCAGTGACGGGACGCTCGATGGCTACACCTTC
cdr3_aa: CASSDGTLDGYTF

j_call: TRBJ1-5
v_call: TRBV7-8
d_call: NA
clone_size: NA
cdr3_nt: TGTGCCAGCAGTCCACAGCTCAATCAGCCCCAGCATTTT
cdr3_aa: CASSPQLNQPQHF

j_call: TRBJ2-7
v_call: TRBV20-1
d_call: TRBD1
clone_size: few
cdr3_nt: TGCAGTGCCACCGGGACAGGGGAGCACGAGCAGTACTTC
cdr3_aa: CSATGTGEHEQYF

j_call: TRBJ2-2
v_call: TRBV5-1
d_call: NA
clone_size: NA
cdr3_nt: TGCGCCAGCAGCTTAGGGGGTCAGACCGGGGAGCTGTTTTTT
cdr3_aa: CASSLGGQTGELFF

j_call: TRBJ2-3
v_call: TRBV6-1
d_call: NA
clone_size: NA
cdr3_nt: TGTGCCAGCTTGAGGTGGCGGATCCCCAGCACAGATACGCAGTATTTT
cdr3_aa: CASLRWRIPSTDTQYF

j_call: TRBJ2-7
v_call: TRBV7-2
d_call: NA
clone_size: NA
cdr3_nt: TGTGCCAGCAGCTTCCGGGGGGCCGGGACTATCGGCTACGAGCAGTACTTC
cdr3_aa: CASSFRGAGTIGYEQYF

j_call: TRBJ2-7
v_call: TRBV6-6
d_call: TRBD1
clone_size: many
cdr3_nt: TGTGCCAGCAGTTACGATCGCAGGGGGTCCTACGAGCAGTACTTC
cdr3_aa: CASSYDRRGSYEQYF

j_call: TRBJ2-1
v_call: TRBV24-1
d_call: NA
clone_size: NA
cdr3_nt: TGTGCCACCAGTGATTCCAGTGGTCCCTCGAAGGGCTACAATGAGCAGTTCTTC
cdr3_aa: CATSDSSGPSKGYNEQFF

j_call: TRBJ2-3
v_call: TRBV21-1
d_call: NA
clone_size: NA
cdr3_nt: TGTGCCAGCAGCAAAGCGCGAGAACAGTATTTT
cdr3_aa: CASSKAREQYF

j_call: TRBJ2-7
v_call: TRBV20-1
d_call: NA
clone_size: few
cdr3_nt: TGCAGTGCTAGAGGACGTGTCTACGAGCAGTACTTC
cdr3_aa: CSARGRVYEQYF

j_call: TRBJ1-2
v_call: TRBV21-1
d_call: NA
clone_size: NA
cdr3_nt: TGTGCCAGACTCCTCCTGCTTTGTGGCTACACCTTC
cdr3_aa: CARLLLLCGYTF

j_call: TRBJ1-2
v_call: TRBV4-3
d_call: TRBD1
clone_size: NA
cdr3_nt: TGCGCCAGCAGCCAAGGTGGAGGACAGGGGACCGGCTACACCTTC
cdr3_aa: CASSQGGGQGTGYTF

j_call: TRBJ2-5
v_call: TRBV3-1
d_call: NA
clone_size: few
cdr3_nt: TGTGCCAGCAGCCAAGGGGCCAAACCGTACTTC
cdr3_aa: CASSQGAKPYF

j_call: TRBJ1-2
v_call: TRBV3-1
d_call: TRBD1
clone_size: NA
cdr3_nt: TGTGCCAGCAGCCAGGACACAGGGGTTGTCTATGGCTACACCTTC
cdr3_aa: CASSQDTGVVYGYTF

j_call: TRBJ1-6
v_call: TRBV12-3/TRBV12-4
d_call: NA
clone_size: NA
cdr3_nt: TGTGCCAGCACCCACAGTTATGGGCTCCAGGGTAATTCACCCCTCCACTTT
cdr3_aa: CASTHSYGLQGNSPLHF

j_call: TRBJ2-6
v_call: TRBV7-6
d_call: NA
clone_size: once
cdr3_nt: TGTGCCAACAGCTCACCCTTCCCGGACGGTATCTCTGGGGCCAACGTCCTGACTTTC
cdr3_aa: CANSSPFPDGISGANVLTF

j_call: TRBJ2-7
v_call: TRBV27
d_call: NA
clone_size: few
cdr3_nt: TGTGCCAGCAGTCGCCAAGGGTGGGGGCAGTACTTC
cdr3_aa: CASSRQGWGQYF

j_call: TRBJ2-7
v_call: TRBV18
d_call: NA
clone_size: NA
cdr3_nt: TGTGCCAGCTCACCGGCAGGGAACGAGCAGTACTTC
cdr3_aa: CASSPAGNEQYF

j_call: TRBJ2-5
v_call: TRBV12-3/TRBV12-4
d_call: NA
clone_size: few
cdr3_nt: TGTGCCAGCACCCCTGTTAGGGACTCCGGTACCCAGTACTTC
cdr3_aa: CASTPVRDSGTQYF

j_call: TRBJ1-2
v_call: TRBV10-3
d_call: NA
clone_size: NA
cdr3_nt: TGTGCCATCTCGGAGGCCAGAAAACTTTATGGCTACACCTTC
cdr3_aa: CAISEARKLYGYTF

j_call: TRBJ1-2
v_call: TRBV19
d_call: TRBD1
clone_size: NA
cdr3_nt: TGTGCCAGCGGGCCGAGGGGACAGGGGGACTTGAGGAGTTATGGCTACACCTTC
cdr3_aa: CASGPRGQGDLRSYGYTF

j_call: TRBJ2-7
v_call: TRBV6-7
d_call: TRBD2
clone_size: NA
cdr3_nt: TGTGCCAGCAGTTCCCCCGCTGGCCTTAGCGGGAGGGCCTACGAGCAGTACTTC
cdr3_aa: CASSSPAGLSGRAYEQYF

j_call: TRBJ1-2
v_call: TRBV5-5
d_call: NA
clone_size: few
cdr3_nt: TGTGCCAGCAGCTTGGGGGTCGCCTATGGCTACACCTTC
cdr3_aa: CASSLGVAYGYTF

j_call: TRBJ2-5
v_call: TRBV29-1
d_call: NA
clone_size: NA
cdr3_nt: TGCAACGTCCCACTATCCGGGACCCAGTACTTC
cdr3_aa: CNVPLSGTQYF

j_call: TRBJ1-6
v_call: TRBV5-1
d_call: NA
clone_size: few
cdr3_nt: TGCGCCAGCAGCTTCGAGCTGAACCGATTTAATTCACCCCTCCACTTT
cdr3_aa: CASSFELNRFNSPLHF

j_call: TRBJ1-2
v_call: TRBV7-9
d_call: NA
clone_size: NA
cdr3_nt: TGTGCCAGCAGCTTAGAGGACGTAGGGTATGGCTACACCTTC
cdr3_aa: CASSLEDVGYGYTF

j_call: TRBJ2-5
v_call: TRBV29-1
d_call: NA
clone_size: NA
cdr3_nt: TGCAGCCTCAACCGGGGTCCGGGGGAGACCCAGTACTTC
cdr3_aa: CSLNRGPGETQYF

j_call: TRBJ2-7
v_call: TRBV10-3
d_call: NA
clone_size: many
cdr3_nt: TGTGCCATCAGTGATCTCTACGAGCAGTACTTC
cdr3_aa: CAISDLYEQYF

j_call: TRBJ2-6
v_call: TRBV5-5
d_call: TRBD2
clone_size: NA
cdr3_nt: TGTGCCAGCAGCCCTAAGCCGGGACTAGCGGAGGACTCTGGGGCCAACGTCCTGACTTTC
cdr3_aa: CASSPKPGLAEDSGANVLTF

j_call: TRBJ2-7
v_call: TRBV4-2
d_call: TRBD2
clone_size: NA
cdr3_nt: TGTGCCAGCAGCCAAGATAGGAGCGGGGGATTTAATGAGCAGTACTTC
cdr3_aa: CASSQDRSGGFNEQYF

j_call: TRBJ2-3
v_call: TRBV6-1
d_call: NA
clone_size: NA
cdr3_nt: TGTGCCAGCAGTGCAGATCGTGCAGATACGCAGTATTTT
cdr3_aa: CASSADRADTQYF

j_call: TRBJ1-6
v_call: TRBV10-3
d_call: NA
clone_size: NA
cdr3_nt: TGTGCCATCAGTGAGTTAGAAGGGGGTAATTCACCCCTCCACTTT
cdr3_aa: CAISELEGGNSPLHF

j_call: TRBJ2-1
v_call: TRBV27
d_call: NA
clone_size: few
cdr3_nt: TGTGCCAGCAGTTTCCGCTCCTCTCCCTACAATGAGCAGTTCTTC
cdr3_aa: CASSFRSSPYNEQFF

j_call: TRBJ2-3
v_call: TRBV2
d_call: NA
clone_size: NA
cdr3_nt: TGTGCCAGCAGTGAAGGGGTAGGGCAGGAGCTCACAGATACGCAGTATTTT
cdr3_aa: CASSEGVGQELTDTQYF

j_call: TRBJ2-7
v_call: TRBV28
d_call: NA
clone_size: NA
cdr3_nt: TGTGCCAGCGCCCCCTCAGGGAACTTCCACTTTTACGAGCAGTACTTC
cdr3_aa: CASAPSGNFHFYEQYF

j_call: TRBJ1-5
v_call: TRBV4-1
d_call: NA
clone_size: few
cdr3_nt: TGCGCCAGCAGCCAAGTATTCAGTAGCAATCAGCCCCAGCATTTT
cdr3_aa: CASSQVFSSNQPQHF

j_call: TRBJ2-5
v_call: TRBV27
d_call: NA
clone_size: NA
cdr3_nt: TGTGCCAGCAGACCAGACGGAGAGACCCAGTACTTC
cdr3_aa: CASRPDGETQYF

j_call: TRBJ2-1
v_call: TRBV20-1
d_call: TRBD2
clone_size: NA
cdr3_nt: TGCAGTGGGGGGAAGACTAGCGGGGCCTACGAGCAGTTCTTC
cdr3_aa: CSGGKTSGAYEQFF

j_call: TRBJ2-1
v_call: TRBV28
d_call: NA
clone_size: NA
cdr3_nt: TGTGCCAGCATCCCAAGCTCCTACAATGAGCAGTTCTTC
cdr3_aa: CASIPSSYNEQFF

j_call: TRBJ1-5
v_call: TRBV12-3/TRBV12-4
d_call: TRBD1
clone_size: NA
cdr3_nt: TGTGCCAGCAGGCGTCCCGGGACAGGGTATTATAGCAATCAGCCCCAGCATTTT
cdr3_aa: CASRRPGTGYYSNQPQHF

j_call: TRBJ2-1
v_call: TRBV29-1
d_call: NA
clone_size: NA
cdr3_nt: TGCAGCGTTGACAGGGGTGGTTACAATGAGCAGTTCTTC
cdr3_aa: CSVDRGGYNEQFF